Below are 20 T cell receptor beta chains sequenced from a single sample in a study of T cells after yellow fever vaccination. One entry per CDR3 protein, called by TCRdb with MiXCR from the 5' RACE reads. This table holds about 320,000 distinct CDR3 sequences, around 10% found once. The sample here was CD4+ T cells sorted from PBMCs, taken 45 days after the yellow fever booster vaccination. These TCRs come from a young man who received the YFV17D yellow fever vaccine.

The sample holds a few counts of this clonotype. The gene calls are TRBV12-3 or TRBV12-4 and TRBJ2-2, with unresolved D. The germline V and J ends were trimmed by 5 bases and 6 bases, with 10 bases remaining between them. The CDR3 consists of 13 residues. CDR3 in DNA: TGTGCCAGCAGTGCCGCCCGGCCCGGGGAGCTGTTTTTT. Translation: CASSAARPGELFF.

On this clonotype itself: The junction departs from the called germline gene at one end, perhaps through a read error. The rearrangement joins TRBV2 to TRBJ2-3; perhaps TRBD2 as D (5 bases). The CDR3 runs to 13 residues. Germline CDR1 and CDR2: SNHLY and FYNNEI. CDR3 sequence: CTRQAELTDTQYF. The CDR3 nucleotides are TGCACCCGCCAAGCGGAACTTACAGATACGCAGTATTTT.

This clonotype was observed a handful of times. The chain is built from TRBV25-1 and TRBJ1-3; D gene ambiguous. The CDR3 is made up of 14 amino acids. Trimming left V 6 bases short and J 4 bases short, with 13 bases between. Germline values: CDR1 MGHDK, CDR2 SYGVNS. The DNA for the CDR3 is TGTGCCAGCAGCCCGGGAGCAGTCGGAAACACCATATATTTT. It codes for CASSPGAVGNTIYF.

In this sample, this clonotype turned up a few times. The chain recombines TRBV27 with TRBJ2-7; D is unclear. Germline V gene data show CDR1 as MNHEY and CDR2 as SMNVEV (reference sequence). The germline V and J ends were trimmed by 1 base and 3 bases, with 4 bases remaining between them. The CDR3 is 12 amino acids. The CDR3 sequence: CASSLLGYEQYV. DNA of the CDR3: TGTGCCAGCAGTTTATTGGGCTACGAGCAGTACGTC.

The chain combines TRBV4-1 with TRBJ1-2; no clear D. The CDR3 is made up of 14 amino acids. Deletions cut 0 bases from V and 3 bases from J, with 8 bases between. Germline loops: CDR1 MGHRA, CDR2 YSYEKL. The CDR3 nucleotides read TGCGCCAGCAGCCAAGATAGCAGGTACTATGGCTACACCTTC. Its protein product is CASSQDSRYYGYTF.

The chain links TRBV23-1 to TRBJ2-7; 9 bases agree with TRBD1. TRBV23-1 is an ORF, with its function uncertain. The CDR3 sequence is 14 residues long. The ends lost 7 bases at V and 1 base at J; junction bases unmatched: 5. CDR3 sequence: CASTGQGLSYEQYV. The DNA of the CDR3 is TGCGCCAGCACTGGACAGGGGCTTTCCTACGAGCAGTACGTC.

This clonotype was detected many times. This chain joins TRBV15 and TRBJ2-1, with D possibly matching TRBD2 (5 bases). Germline-derived CDR1 and CDR2 are LNHNV and YYDKDF (reference sequence). Trimming removed 5 bases from V and 7 bases from J, with 12 bases in between. This CDR3 is 13 amino acids long. As DNA, the CDR3 is TGTGCCACCAGCCTAGCCAGTGCGAATGAGCAGTTCTTC. Its protein is CATSLASANEQFF.

The chain combines TRBV18 with TRBJ1-2; 9 bases are a match to TRBD1. CDR1 KGHSH and CDR2 LQKENI come from the germline V gene. This CDR3 contains 14 residues. V lost 2 bases to trimming and J lost 8 bases; unmatched junction nucleotides: 6. The CDR3 here is CASSPEGQGSGYTF. The CDR3 DNA reads as TGTGCCAGCTCACCAGAGGGACAGGGTTCGGGCTACACCTTC. Combining the CDR3 with reference TRBV18 and TRBJ1-2 gives the whole variable domain NAGVMQNPRHLVRRRGQEARLRCSPMKGHSHVYWYRQLPEEGLKFMVYLQKENIIDESGMPKERFSAEFPKEGPSILRIQQVVRGDSAAYFCASSPEGQGSGYTFGSGTRLTVV.

This clonotype was detected only a few times. The chain uses TRBV6-5 and TRBJ1-3; possibly TRBD1 for D (6 bases). Germline V gene lookup returns CDR1 MNHEY and CDR2 SVGAGI. This CDR3 has 17 residues. The V and J ends lost 1 base and 0 bases respectively, with 13 bases between them. CDR3 nucleotide sequence: TGTGCCAGCAGTTACTTACAGGGTCAAAGCTCTGGAAACACCATATATTTT. Its translation is CASSYLQGQSSGNTIYF.

The chain carries TRBV5-1 and TRBJ2-1, with a possible D match to TRBD1 (6 bases). V was cut by 4 bases and J by 0 bases, with 14 bases left in between. CDR3 length: 16 residues. In germline, CDR1 is SGHRS, CDR2 YFSETQ. The CDR3 reads CASSPPQGNSYNEQFF. In DNA form, the CDR3 reads TGCGCCAGCAGCCCACCCCAGGGGAACTCCTACAATGAGCAGTTCTTC.

In this sample, this clonotype turned up a few times. The chain combines TRBV6-2 or TRBV6-3 with TRBJ1-5; possibly TRBD1 for D (6 bases). V lost 6 bases to trimming and J lost 3 bases, with 18 bases between them. Germline assignment: CDR1 MNHEY and CDR2 SVGEGT. This CDR3 region has 16 residues. As DNA, the CDR3 is TGTGCCAGCAGCCCTCGGGGTGAGGGGGACAATCAGCCCCAGCATTTT. This gives the protein CASSPRGEGDNQPQHF.

This clonotype was observed a handful of times. The DNA for the CDR3 is TGTGCCAGCAGCTCCCGAGGAGGGTCCTACGAGCAGTACTTC. Its protein is CASSSRGGSYEQYF. V gene TRBV4-2 combines with J gene TRBJ2-7, with D possibly matching TRBD2 (6 bases). V shed 5 bases and J shed 1 base, with 12 bases lying between them. The CDR3 is 14 amino acids. Germline CDR1 LGHNA, CDR2 YNFKEQ.

This clonotype was detected a few times. This chain joins TRBV6-1 and TRBJ2-5, with 7 bases matching TRBD2. The CDR3 totals 16 residues. V gave up 3 bases and J gave up 1 base; unmatched junction bases: 8. Germline CDR1 reads MNHNS; CDR2 reads SASEGT. CDR3 protein: CASSDTGGPLQETQYF. CDR3 nucleotide sequence: TGTGCCAGCAGTGATACGGGGGGACCCCTCCAAGAGACCCAGTACTTC.

This clonotype was detected many times. The V gene is TRBV5-1, the J gene TRBJ2-5, with 8 bases identical to TRBD1. Germline loops: CDR1 SGHRS, CDR2 YFSETQ. The CDR3 is made up of 16 amino acids. After removal of 0 bases from V and 5 bases from J, the junction contained 9 bases not matched to a gene. The CDR3 protein is CASSLGLDRGAETQYF. CDR3 nucleotides: TGCGCCAGCAGCTTGGGGCTCGACAGGGGTGCTGAGACCCAGTACTTC. Full variable domain (missing parts from reference TRBV5-1 and TRBJ2-5): KAGVTQTPRYLIKTRGQQVTLSCSPISGHRSVSWYQQTPGQGLQFLFEYFSETQRNKGNFPGRFSGRQFSNSRSEMNVSTLELGDSALYLCASSLGLDRGAETQYFGPGTRLLVL.

This clonotype was found many times. This chain joins TRBV10-3 and TRBJ2-2; D ambiguous. The CDR3 is made up of 11 amino acids. Trimming cost V 5 bases and J 4 bases, with 2 bases left between them. Germline V lookup: CDR1 ENHRY, CDR2 SYGVKD. The CDR3 protein is CAISFTGELFF. The CDR3 bases are TGTGCCATCAGTTTCACCGGGGAGCTGTTTTTT.

This clonotype occurred a few times. V and J are TRBV7-4 and TRBJ2-7; unclear D gene. Germline CDR1 is SGHVT and CDR2 is SQSDAQ. V was trimmed by 1 base and J by 3 bases, leaving 16 bases between them. The CDR3 totals 16 residues. The CDR3 bases are TGTGCCAGCAGCTTAGGGGTGCGTATCCTTAACTACGAGCAGTACGTC. Amino acid sequence: CASSLGVRILNYEQYV.

The chain is built from TRBV2 and TRBJ2-3; D unclear. V was cut by 4 bases and J by 6 bases, with 8 bases left in between. Germline CDR1 SNHLY, CDR2 FYNNEI. This CDR3 is built from 12 residues. CDR3 nucleotide sequence: TGTGCCAGCAGTGCCCTTTGGGATACGCAGTATTTT. The encoded protein is CASSALWDTQYF.

This clonotype turned up a few times. The rearrangement uses TRBV7-9 and TRBJ1-6; TRBD1 agrees at 9 bases. The CDR3 contains 15 residues. V trimming: 5 bases; J trimming: 10 bases; junction bases outside the gene matches: 9. Germline assignment: CDR1 SEHNR and CDR2 FQNEAQ (reference sequence). The CDR3 coding sequence is TGTGCCAGCAGCGCCCACAGGGGGCGCGGATCACCCCTCCACTTT. Its protein is CASSAHRGRGSPLHF.

Only one count was recorded for this clonotype. The V gene is TRBV19, the J gene TRBJ1-6; TRBD1 aligns across 8 bases. The J segment lost 9 bases and the V segment lost 6 bases, leaving 10 bases of the junction unmatched. Germline V lookup: CDR1 LNHDA, CDR2 SQIVND (reference sequence). This CDR3 region has 15 residues. CDR3 region: CASRPGGQGGSPLHF. DNA for the CDR3: TGTGCCAGTAGGCCGGGTGGACAGGGAGGTTCACCCCTCCACTTT.

This chain joins TRBV12-3 or TRBV12-4 and TRBJ1-5; a possible D gene is TRBD1 (5 bases). Trimming took 6 bases from V and 7 from J, leaving 16 bases between them. The CDR3 length is 14 residues. The CDR3 nucleotides are TGTGCCAGCAGCTTCATCGGGGGTGAGCAGCCCCAGCATTTT. It specifies CASSFIGGEQPQHF.